This T cell receptor (beta chain) was obtained from a study of T cells in Graves' hyperthyroidism and ophthalmopathy. Amplification targeted TCR beta CDR3 regions from RNA transcripts. HTBI primers were used for first-round RT-PCR of the TCR CDR3. TCRdb fed the multiplex PCR reads into MiXCR, producing one record per CDR3 protein. The sample carries over 150,000 distinct CDR3 sequences, over 15% recorded once. Study-wide results and caveats: Most thyroid clonotypes that were expanded above 0.001 also turned up in blood.

V was trimmed by 5 bases and J by 7 bases, leaving 6 bases between them. CDR1 and CDR2 from the germline V gene are LNHDA and SQIVND (reference sequence). CDR3 length: 11 residues. This clonotype was seen ten or more times. No antigen is known for it. Source material for PBMCs was over 7.5 ml fresh peripheral blood. The clonotype was recovered from a woman aged 50 to 60 with Graves' hyperthyroidism. The chain carries TRBV19 and TRBJ2-1; D gene ambiguous. Sequencing used blood. The chain's CDR3 is CASSHVNEQFF. DNA of the CDR3: TGTGCCAGTAGTCATGTGAATGAGCAGTTCTTC.